This T cell receptor (beta chain) was sequenced during a study of T cell responses to AZD1222 COVID-19 vaccine. General study results and limits: Among the donors, most were white British and more were female, and clonal diversity was possibly underestimated.

The assay was immunoSEQ multiplex PCR, and TCRdb's table has in-frame clones only and misses some. The data hold under 110,000 clones, with less than 95% observed a single time. Concerning this clone: Antigen unknown.

This sequence originates from an adult who received the AZD1222 COVID-19 vaccine. This material consisted of peripheral blood, taken 28 days after the second AZD1222 dose.

CDR3 DNA sequence: TGTGCCAGCACCGAAGGTGGGGGGGGCATTAATGAGCAGTTCTTC. Translation: CASTEGGGGINEQFF. The chain employs TRBV28 and TRBJ2-1; a weak D match, TRBD2 (7 bases). The V gene lost 7 bases and the J gene lost 7 bases, with 20 bases spanning the gap. Germline CDR1 and CDR2: MDHEN and SYDVKM. The CDR3 sequence is 15 residues long. Supplemented by reference TRBV28 and TRBJ2-1, the full variable domain reads DVKVTQSSRYLVKRTGEKVFLECVQDMDHENMFWYRQDPGLGLRLIYFSYDVKMKEKGDIPEGYSVSREKKERFSLILESASTNQTSMYLCASTEGGGGINEQFFGPGTRLTVL.